This T cell receptor beta chain was found in a study of shared clonotypes between healthy human individuals. Study-level findings and limits: Generally, naive subsets (rather than memory subsets) showed larger estimated richness.

This CDR3 is built from 14 residues. V dropped 4 bases and J dropped 2 bases, with 12 bases sitting between them. CDR1 SGHRS and CDR2 YFSETQ come from the germline V gene. As to this clone: As yet, its antigen is unknown.

Repertoires were generated with immunoSEQ multiplex PCR, while TCRdb's copy carries only in-frame clones and drops some. The sample holds about 680,000 clones, about 74% seen once. The receptor comes from a woman between 25 and 40 years old in good health. The chain uses TRBV5-1 and TRBJ2-5, with D tentatively TRBD1 (5 bases). Sequencing was performed on memory CD4+ T cells sorted from blood. The subset: CD45RA-negative fraction. The CDR3 nucleotides read TGCGCCAGCAGCCCCCAGGGTCGGCAAGAGACCCAGTACTTC. This sequence encodes CASSPQGRQETQYF.